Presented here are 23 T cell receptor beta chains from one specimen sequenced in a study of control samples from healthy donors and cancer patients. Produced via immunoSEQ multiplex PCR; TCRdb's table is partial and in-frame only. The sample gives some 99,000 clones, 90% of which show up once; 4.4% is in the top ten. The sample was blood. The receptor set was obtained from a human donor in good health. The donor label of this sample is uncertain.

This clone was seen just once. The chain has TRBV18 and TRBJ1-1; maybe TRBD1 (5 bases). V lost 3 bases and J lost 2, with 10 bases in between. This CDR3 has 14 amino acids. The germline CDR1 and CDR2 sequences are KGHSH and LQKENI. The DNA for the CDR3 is TGTGCCAGCTCACCCAGCGGACAAAACACTGAAGCTTTCTTT. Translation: CASSPSGQNTEAFF.

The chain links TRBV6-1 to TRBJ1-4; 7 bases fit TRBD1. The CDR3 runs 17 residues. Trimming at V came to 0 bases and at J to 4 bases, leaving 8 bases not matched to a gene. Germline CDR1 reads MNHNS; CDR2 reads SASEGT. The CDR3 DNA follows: TGTGCCAGCAGTGAAGCTATGGGGGGGACAGTTAATGAAAAACTGTTTTTT. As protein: CASSEAMGGTVNEKLFF.

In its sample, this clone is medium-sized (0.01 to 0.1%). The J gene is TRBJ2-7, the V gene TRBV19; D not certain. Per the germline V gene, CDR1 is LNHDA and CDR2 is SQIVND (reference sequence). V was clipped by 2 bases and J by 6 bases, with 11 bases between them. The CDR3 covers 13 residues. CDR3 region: CASSISLGSEQYF. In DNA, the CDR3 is TGTGCCAGTAGTATAAGTCTGGGAAGCGAGCAGTACTTC.

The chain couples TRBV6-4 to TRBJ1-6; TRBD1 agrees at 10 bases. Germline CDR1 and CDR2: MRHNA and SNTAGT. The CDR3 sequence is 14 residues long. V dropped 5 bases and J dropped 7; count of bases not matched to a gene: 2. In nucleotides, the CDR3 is TGTGCCAGCAGTCGGGGACAGGGGAATTCACCCCTCCACTTT. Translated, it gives CASSRGQGNSPLHF.

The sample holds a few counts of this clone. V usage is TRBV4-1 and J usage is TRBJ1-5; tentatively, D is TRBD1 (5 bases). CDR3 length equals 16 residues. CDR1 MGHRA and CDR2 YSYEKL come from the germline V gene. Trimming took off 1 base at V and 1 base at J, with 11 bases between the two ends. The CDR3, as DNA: TGCGCCAGCAGCCAAGGGGACGGGAGGAGCAATCAGCCCCAGCATTTT. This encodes CASSQGDGRSNQPQHF.

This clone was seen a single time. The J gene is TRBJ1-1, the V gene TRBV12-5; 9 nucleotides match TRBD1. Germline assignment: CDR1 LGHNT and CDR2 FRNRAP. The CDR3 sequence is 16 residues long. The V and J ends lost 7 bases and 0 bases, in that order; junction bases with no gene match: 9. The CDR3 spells CASDPGTGYVNTEAFF. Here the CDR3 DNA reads TGTGCTAGTGACCCCGGGACAGGGTATGTGAACACTGAAGCTTTCTTT.

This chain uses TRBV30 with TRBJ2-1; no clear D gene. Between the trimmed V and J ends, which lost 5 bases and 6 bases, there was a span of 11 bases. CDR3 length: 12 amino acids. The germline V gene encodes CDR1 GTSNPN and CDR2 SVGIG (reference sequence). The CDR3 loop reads CAWSLQTNEQFF. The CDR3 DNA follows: TGTGCCTGGTCCCTACAGACCAATGAGCAGTTCTTC. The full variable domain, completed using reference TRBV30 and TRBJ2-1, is SQTIHQWPATLVQPVGSPLSLECTVEGTSNPNLYWYRQAAGRGLQLLFYSVGIGQISSEVPQNLSASRPQDRQFILSSKKLLLSDSGFYLCAWSLQTNEQFFGPGTRLTVL.

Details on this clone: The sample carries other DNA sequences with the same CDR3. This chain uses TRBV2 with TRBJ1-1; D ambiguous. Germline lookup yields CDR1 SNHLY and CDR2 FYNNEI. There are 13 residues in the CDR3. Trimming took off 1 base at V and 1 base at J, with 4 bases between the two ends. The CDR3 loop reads CASSEGENTEAFF. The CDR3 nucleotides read TGTGCCAGCAGTGAAGGAGAGAACACTGAAGCTTTCTTT.

DNA of the CDR3: TGTGCCAGTAGTCCCAGCAGGATGAACTATGGCTACACCTTC. This codes for CASSPSRMNYGYTF. The rearrangement links TRBV19 to TRBJ1-2; D ambiguous. Germline-derived CDR1 and CDR2 are LNHDA and SQIVND (reference sequence). Trimming pared 5 bases from V and 2 bases from J, leaving 12 bases between. The CDR3 totals 14 residues.

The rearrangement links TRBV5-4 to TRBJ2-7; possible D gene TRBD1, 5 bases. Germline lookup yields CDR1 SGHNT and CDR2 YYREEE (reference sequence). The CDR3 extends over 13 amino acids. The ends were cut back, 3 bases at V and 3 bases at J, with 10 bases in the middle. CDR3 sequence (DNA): TGTGCCAGCAGCTCGCCCCAGGGCTACGAGCAGTACTTC. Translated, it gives CASSSPQGYEQYF. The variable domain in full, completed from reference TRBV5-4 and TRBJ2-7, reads ETGVTQSPTHLIKTRGQQVTLRCSSQSGHNTVSWYQQALGQGPQFIFQYYREEENGRGNFPPRFSGLQFPNYSSELNVNALELDDSALYLCASSSPQGYEQYFGPGTRLTVT.

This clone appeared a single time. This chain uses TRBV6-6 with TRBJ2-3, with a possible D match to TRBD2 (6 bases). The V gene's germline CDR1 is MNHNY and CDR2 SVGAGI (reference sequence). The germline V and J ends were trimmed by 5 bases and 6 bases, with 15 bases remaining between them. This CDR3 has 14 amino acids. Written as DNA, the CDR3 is TGTGCCAGCAGTACCCGGGGGACGGTCGATACGCAGTATTTT. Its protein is CASSTRGTVDTQYF.

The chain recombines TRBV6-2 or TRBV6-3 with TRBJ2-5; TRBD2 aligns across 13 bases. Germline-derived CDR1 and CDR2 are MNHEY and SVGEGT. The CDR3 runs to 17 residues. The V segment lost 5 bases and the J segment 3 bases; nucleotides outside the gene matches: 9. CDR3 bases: TGTGCCAGCAGTCTAGCCCGGACTAGCGGGGGTAAAGAGACCCAGTACTTC. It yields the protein CASSLARTSGGKETQYF.

In DNA, the CDR3 is TGTGCCGGACCCAATTACAGGGGGTGCACCGGGGAGCTGTTTTTT. Translation: CAGPNYRGCTGELFF. The V and J genes are TRBV12-1 and TRBJ2-2; the table names TRBD1, a call not compared with the DNA. TRBV12-1 represents a pseudogene. This CDR3 spans 15 amino acids.

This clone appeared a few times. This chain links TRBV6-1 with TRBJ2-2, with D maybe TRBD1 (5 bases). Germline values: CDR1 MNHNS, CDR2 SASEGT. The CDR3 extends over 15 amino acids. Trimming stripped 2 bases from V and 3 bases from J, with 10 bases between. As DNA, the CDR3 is TGTGCCAGCAGTGAACCCAGGGTGGACACCGGGGAGCTGTTTTTT. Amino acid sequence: CASSEPRVDTGELFF.

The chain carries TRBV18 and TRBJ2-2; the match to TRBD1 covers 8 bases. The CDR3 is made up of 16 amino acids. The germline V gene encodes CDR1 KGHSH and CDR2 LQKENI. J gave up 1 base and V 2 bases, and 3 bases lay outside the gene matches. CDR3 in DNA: TGTGCCAGCTCACCATACGGACAGGGGAACACCGGGGAGCTGTTTTTT. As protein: CASSPYGQGNTGELFF.

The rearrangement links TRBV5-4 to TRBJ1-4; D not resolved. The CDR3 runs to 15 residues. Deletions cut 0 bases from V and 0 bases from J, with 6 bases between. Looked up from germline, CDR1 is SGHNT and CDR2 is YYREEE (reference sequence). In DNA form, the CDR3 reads TGTGCCAGCAGCTTGGGCGGTTCAACTAATGAAAAACTGTTTTTT. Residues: CASSLGGSTNEKLFF.

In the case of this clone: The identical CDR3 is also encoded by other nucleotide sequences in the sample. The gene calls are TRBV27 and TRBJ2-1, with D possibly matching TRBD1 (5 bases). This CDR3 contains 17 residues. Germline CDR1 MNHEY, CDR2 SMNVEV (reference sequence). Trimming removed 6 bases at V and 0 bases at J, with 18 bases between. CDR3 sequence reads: CASSLPPTEPSYNEQFF. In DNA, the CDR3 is TGTGCCAGCAGCCTCCCACCGACAGAACCCTCCTACAATGAGCAGTTCTTC.

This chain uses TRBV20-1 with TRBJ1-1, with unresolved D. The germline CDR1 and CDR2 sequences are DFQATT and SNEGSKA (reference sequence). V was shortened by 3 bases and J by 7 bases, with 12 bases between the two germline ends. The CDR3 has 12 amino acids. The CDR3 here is CSASRGDIEAFF. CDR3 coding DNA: TGCAGTGCTAGTCGGGGAGACATTGAAGCTTTCTTT.

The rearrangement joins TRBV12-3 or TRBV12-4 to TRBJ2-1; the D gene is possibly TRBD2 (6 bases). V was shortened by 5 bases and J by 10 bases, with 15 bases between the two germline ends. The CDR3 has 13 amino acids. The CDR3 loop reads CASSQTSKGEQFF. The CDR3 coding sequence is TGTGCCAGCAGTCAGACTAGTAAGGGAGAGCAGTTCTTC.

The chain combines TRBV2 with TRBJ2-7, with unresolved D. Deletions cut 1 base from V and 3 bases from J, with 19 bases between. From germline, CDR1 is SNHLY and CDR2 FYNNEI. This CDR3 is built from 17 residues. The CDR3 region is CASSEGLSGTSGYEQYF. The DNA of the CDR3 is TGTGCCAGCAGTGAAGGATTGAGTGGCACTTCTGGCTACGAGCAGTACTTC.

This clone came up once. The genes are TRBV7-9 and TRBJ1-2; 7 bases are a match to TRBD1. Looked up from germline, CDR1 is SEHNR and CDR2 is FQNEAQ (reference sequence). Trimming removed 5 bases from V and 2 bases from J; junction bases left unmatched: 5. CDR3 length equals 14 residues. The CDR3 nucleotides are TGTGCCAGCAGCCAAGGACAGGCAAACTATGGCTACACCTTC. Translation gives CASSQGQANYGYTF.

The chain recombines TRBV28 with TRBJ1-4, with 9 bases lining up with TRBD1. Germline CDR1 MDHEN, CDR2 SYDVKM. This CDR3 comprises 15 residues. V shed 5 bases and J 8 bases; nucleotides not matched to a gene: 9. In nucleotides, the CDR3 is TGTGCCAGCAGTCCGGGACAGGGTTTGGGGGAAAAACTGTTTTTT. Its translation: CASSPGQGLGEKLFF.

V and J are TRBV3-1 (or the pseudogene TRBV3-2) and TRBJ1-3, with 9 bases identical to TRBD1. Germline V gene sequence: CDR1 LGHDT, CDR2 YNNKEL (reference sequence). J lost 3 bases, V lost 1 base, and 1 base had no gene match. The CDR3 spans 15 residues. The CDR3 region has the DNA TGTGCCAGCAGCCAAGGGACAGGGGATGGAAACACCATATATTTT. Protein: CASSQGTGDGNTIYF.